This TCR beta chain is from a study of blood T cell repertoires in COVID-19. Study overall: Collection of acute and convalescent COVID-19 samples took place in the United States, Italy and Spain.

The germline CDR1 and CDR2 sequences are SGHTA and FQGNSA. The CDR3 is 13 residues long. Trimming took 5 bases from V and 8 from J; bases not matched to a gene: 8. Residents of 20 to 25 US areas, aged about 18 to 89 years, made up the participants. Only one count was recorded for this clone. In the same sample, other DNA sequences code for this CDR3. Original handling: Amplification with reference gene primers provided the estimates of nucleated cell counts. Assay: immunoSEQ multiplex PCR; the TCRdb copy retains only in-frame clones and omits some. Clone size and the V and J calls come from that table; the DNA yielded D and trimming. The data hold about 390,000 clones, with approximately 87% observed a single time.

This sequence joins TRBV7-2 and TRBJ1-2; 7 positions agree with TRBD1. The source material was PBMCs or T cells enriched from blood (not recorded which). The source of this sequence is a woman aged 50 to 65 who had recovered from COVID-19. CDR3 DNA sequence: TGTGCCAGCAGCCCTGACAGGGTGGGGGGCTACACCTTC. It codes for CASSPDRVGGYTF.